This T cell receptor (beta chain) comes out of a study of Ad26.COV2.S vaccination and SARS-CoV-2 variants. Some clones are missing from TCRdb's copy, which holds only in-frame ones; the method was immunoSEQ multiplex PCR. The repertoire holds approximately 150,000 clones, with 86% as singletons. Here the sequenced sample was peripheral blood, taken after recovery from COVID-19. This TCR was sampled from a human donor who had recovered from COVID-19.

The CDR3 protein is CASTPPLAGGRETQYF. The DNA of the CDR3 is TGTGCCAGCACTCCCCCCCTAGCGGGGGGAAGGGAGACCCAGTACTTC. The rearrangement uses TRBV28 and TRBJ2-5; 11 bases agree with TRBD2. The CDR3 totals 16 residues. The J segment lost 5 bases and the V segment lost 7 bases, leaving 12 bases of the junction unmatched. Looked up from germline, CDR1 is MDHEN and CDR2 is SYDVKM.